The next 26 T cell receptor beta chains were all read from a single sample in a study of shared clonotypes between healthy human individuals. Libraries were prepared by immunoSEQ multiplex PCR; TCRdb keeps only in-frame clonotypes and omits some of them. The table lists roughly 1,500,000 clones, 95% to 99% of them singletons, with about 0.4% in the top ten. What was sequenced was naive CD4+ T cells sorted from blood. Subset reported: CD45RA+ positively selected. The source is a young man in good health.

The chain joins TRBV5-4 to TRBJ1-1; 8 nucleotides match TRBD1. Germline CDR1 reads SGHNT; CDR2 reads YYREEE (reference sequence). V lost 0 bases and J lost 4; bases outside the gene matches: 8. The CDR3 runs to 16 residues. CDR3 sequence: CASSLAWDRMFTEAFF. CDR3 bases: TGTGCCAGCAGCTTGGCCTGGGACAGGATGTTCACTGAAGCTTTCTTT.

This chain's CDR3 is CASSGTFWTLVSGELFF. The CDR3 DNA reads as TGTGCCAGCAGTGGGACTTTTTGGACTCTCGTTAGCGGGGAGCTGTTTTTT. J is TRBJ2-2 and V is TRBV6-1; D may be TRBD2 (5 bases). Germline V gives CDR1 MNHNS, CDR2 SASEGT. Trimming took 4 bases from V and 7 from J, leaving 22 bases between them. CDR3 length: 17 amino acids.

The J gene is TRBJ2-7, the V gene TRBV9; D is ambiguous. The CDR3 covers 11 residues. Between the trimmed V and J ends, which lost 7 bases and 4 bases, there was a span of 9 bases. The V gene's germline CDR1 is SGDLS and CDR2 YYNGEE. Written as DNA, the CDR3 is TGTGCCAGCGGGAAAGGGTACGAGCAGTACTTC. Translated, it gives CASGKGYEQYF.

V usage is TRBV5-6 and J usage is TRBJ1-5, with a weak D call TRBD1 (5 bases). V was cut by 1 base and J by 4 bases, with 12 bases left in between. The germline V gene encodes CDR1 SGHDT and CDR2 YYEEEE. The CDR3 extends over 15 amino acids. The chain's CDR3 is CASSLSMYRNQPQHF. CDR3 nucleotide sequence: TGTGCCAGCAGCTTGTCAATGTACAGGAATCAGCCCCAGCATTTT.

In nucleotides, the CDR3 is TGTGCCAGCAGCTCATCCGGGACTAGCGGGAGGTTGACCCCTCGGGATACGCAGTATTTT. It specifies CASSSSGTSGRLTPRDTQYF. This rearrangement joins TRBV7-6 to TRBJ2-3; 15 nucleotides agree with TRBD2. The CDR3 spans 20 residues. J was trimmed by 6 bases and V by 4 bases; bases with no gene match: 17. The germline V gene encodes CDR1 SGHVS and CDR2 FNYEAQ. The variable domain in full, with the rest retrieved from reference TRBV7-6 and TRBJ2-3, is GAGVSQSPRYKVTKRGQDVALRCDPISGHVSLYWYRQALGQGPEFLTYFNYEAQQDKSGLPNDRFSAERPEGSISTLTIQRTEQRDSAMYRCASSSSGTSGRLTPRDTQYFGPGTRLTVL.

The V and J genes are TRBV7-8 and TRBJ2-1; TRBD2 matches 9 bases. Trimming removed 1 base from V and 3 bases from J; junction bases left unmatched: 16. The CDR3 loop spans 20 amino acids. Germline loops: CDR1 SGHVS, CDR2 FQNEAQ. This CDR3 reads CASSLVLAGSIRQNYNEQFF. CDR3 DNA sequence: TGTGCCAGCAGCTTAGTACTAGCGGGTTCCATTCGACAGAACTACAATGAGCAGTTCTTC.

The chain uses TRBV10-1 and TRBJ2-1, with TRBD2 matching over 11 bases. This CDR3 region has 17 residues. The germline CDR1 and CDR2 sequences are WNHNN and SYGVQD (reference sequence). V trimming: 0 bases; J trimming: 4 bases; junction bases outside the gene matches: 5. The CDR3 DNA is TGCGCCAGCAGTGAGTCGCAAGGACTAGCGGGTTACAATGAGCAGTTCTTC. It translates to CASSESQGLAGYNEQFF.

This chain links TRBV7-2 with TRBJ2-3, with unresolved D. Between the trimmed V and J ends, which lost 1 base and 6 bases, there was a span of 2 bases. Germline V gene data show CDR1 as SGHTA and CDR2 as FQGNSA. CDR3 length equals 11 residues. CDR3 sequence reads: CASSLVDTQYF. As DNA, the CDR3 is TGTGCCAGCAGCTTAGTCGATACGCAGTATTTT.

To note about this clone: Other DNA sequences in the same sample also yield this CDR3. This chain joins TRBV7-9 and TRBJ2-1, with 8 bases fitting TRBD2. This CDR3 region has 12 residues. Germline values: CDR1 SEHNR, CDR2 FQNEAQ (reference sequence). The V and J ends lost 1 base and 10 bases, in that order; junction bases with no gene match: 0. The CDR3 nucleotides read TGTGCCAGCAGCTTAGGCGGGGGGGAGCAGTTCTTC. Translated: CASSLGGGEQFF.

In the case of this clone: The same CDR3 can be traced to other DNA sequences in this sample. The chain employs TRBV18 and TRBJ2-1, with D possibly TRBD2 on 5 matching bases. From germline, CDR1 is KGHSH and CDR2 LQKENI. Between the trimmed V and J ends, which lost 2 bases and 6 bases, there was a span of 8 bases. This CDR3 comprises 13 residues. Here the CDR3 reads CASSPTSGNEQFF. The CDR3 DNA is TGTGCCAGCTCACCAACCAGCGGCAATGAGCAGTTCTTC.

V gene TRBV7-2 combines with J gene TRBJ2-3; D ambiguous. The germline V and J ends were trimmed by 5 bases and 4 bases, with 13 bases remaining between them. The germline V gene has CDR1 SGHTA and CDR2 FQGNSA. The length of the CDR3 is 14 residues. The CDR3 DNA reads as TGTGCCAGCAGCATCGACCCGGTCGCAGATACGCAGTATTTT. Translating it yields CASSIDPVADTQYF.

The chain combines TRBV5-4 with TRBJ1-1; D is unresolved. Germline CDR1 reads SGHNT; CDR2 reads YYREEE (reference sequence). CDR3 length: 16 amino acids. V lost 0 bases to trimming and J lost 2 bases, with 14 bases between them. Here the CDR3 DNA reads TGTGCCAGCAGCTTGGAGCTCGCAGGAATAAACACTGAAGCTTTCTTT. It translates to CASSLELAGINTEAFF.

The rearrangement uses TRBV7-8 and TRBJ2-3; 8 bases align to TRBD2. The germline V gene encodes CDR1 SGHVS and CDR2 FQNEAQ. The CDR3 extends over 17 amino acids. Trimming at V came to 4 bases and at J to 5 bases, leaving 14 bases not matched to a gene. The CDR3 region has the DNA TGTGCCAGCAGCTCAGCGGGAGTTTTTCGAGGGATAGATACGCAGTATTTT. Amino acids: CASSSAGVFRGIDTQYF.

The J gene is TRBJ1-5, the V gene TRBV6-1, with D unclear. Deletions cut 6 bases from V and 7 bases from J, with 13 bases between. This CDR3 is 13 amino acids long. Per germline, CDR1 MNHNS and CDR2 SASEGT. As DNA, the CDR3 is TGTGCCAGCAGCCAAGGACTGAGGCAGCCCCAGCATTTT. Amino acid sequence: CASSQGLRQPQHF.

The gene calls are TRBV4-1 and TRBJ1-1; no clear D gene. V was pared by 2 bases and J by 11 bases, with 18 bases between. Germline V gives CDR1 MGHRA, CDR2 YSYEKL. The CDR3 has 14 residues. The CDR3 region has the DNA TGCGCCAGCAGCCAATCGGCCCAACTAACCGGGGCTTTCTTT. Translated, it gives CASSQSAQLTGAFF.

As to this clone: Distinct nucleotide sequences in the sample also encode this CDR3. The chain employs TRBV2 and TRBJ2-2; no clear D gene. Germline V lookup: CDR1 SNHLY, CDR2 FYNNEI. The length of the CDR3 is 13 residues. V lost 2 bases and J 5 bases, leaving 6 bases between the germline ends. Written as DNA, the CDR3 is TGTGCCAGCAGTGAACTGGGGACCGGGGAGCTGTTTTTT. Translation gives CASSELGTGELFF. The full variable domain, its missing parts supplied by reference TRBV2 and TRBJ2-2, is EPEVTQTPSHQVTQMGQEVILRCVPISNHLYFYWYRQILGQKVEFLVSFYNNEISEKSEIFDDQFSVERPDGSNFTLKIRSTKLEDSAMYFCASSELGTGELFFGEGSRLTVL.

V gene TRBV4-3 combines with J gene TRBJ1-2; D is unresolved. The germline V and J ends were trimmed by 0 bases and 0 bases, with 8 bases remaining between them. The CDR3 totals 15 residues. Looked up from germline, CDR1 is LGHNA and CDR2 is YSLEER. In DNA, the CDR3 is TGCGCCAGCAGCCAAGACAGGAAAGCTAACTATGGCTACACCTTC. Its protein product is CASSQDRKANYGYTF.

This chain connects TRBV28 to TRBJ1-2; 7 nucleotides align to TRBD1. This CDR3 is 16 amino acids long. Germline CDR1 reads MDHEN; CDR2 reads SYDVKM. The V and J ends lost 2 bases and 5 bases, in that order; junction bases with no gene match: 11. CDR3 sequence reads: CASSLERPGGWYGYTF. CDR3 DNA sequence: TGTGCCAGCAGTTTAGAGAGGCCAGGGGGTTGGTATGGCTACACCTTC.

The chain uses TRBV9 and TRBJ1-1; D uncertain. Trimming shortened V by 0 bases and J by 2 bases, and 11 bases separated the two germline ends. The CDR3 consists of 15 residues. Germline-derived CDR1 and CDR2 are SGDLS and YYNGEE. The CDR3 sequence is CASSVEGGINTEAFF. CDR3 sequence (DNA): TGTGCCAGCAGCGTAGAAGGAGGGATAAACACTGAAGCTTTCTTT.

J is TRBJ2-1 and V is TRBV6-1, with 10 bases fitting TRBD2. Looked up from germline, CDR1 is MNHNS and CDR2 is SASEGT. The CDR3 contains 14 residues. The trim removed 7 bases at V and 6 bases at J, leaving 6 bases unmatched. CDR3 in DNA: TGTGCCAGCAATGGACTAGCGGTGAGCAATGAGCAGTTCTTC. It yields the protein CASNGLAVSNEQFF.

The V gene is TRBV28, the J gene TRBJ2-1; a possible D gene is TRBD2 (6 bases). V was pared by 5 bases and J by 9 bases, with 20 bases between. CDR1 is MDHEN, CDR2 SYDVKM, per germline. The CDR3 length is 15 residues. The CDR3 nucleotides read TGTGCCAGCAGTCCCCCCGGGGGAGAGGGAGTTGAGCAGTTCTTC. Its protein is CASSPPGGEGVEQFF.

With regard to this clone: Mismatch with germline at one junction end may stem from a read error. The chain employs TRBV5-1 and TRBJ2-5; D might be TRBD1 or TRBD2, each matching 5 bases. The CDR3 is 11 residues long. Germline V lookup: CDR1 SGHRS, CDR2 YFSETQ. The CDR3 here is CASSPGPEGDF. As DNA, the CDR3 is TGCGCCAGCAGCCCGGGACCGGAAGGAGACTTC.

The gene calls are TRBV28 and TRBJ2-7; 10 bases map to TRBD2. The CDR3 runs 18 residues. J was trimmed by 7 bases and V by 11 bases; bases with no gene match: 26. Looked up from germline, CDR1 is MDHEN and CDR2 is SYDVKM. CDR3 residues: CAATGILAGDMAYGEQYF. The CDR3 DNA reads as TGTGCCGCCACCGGAATCCTAGCGGGAGATATGGCGTATGGGGAGCAGTACTTC.

This rearrangement joins TRBV29-1 to TRBJ2-6, with 8 bases matching TRBD1. Looked up from germline, CDR1 is SQVTM and CDR2 is ANQGSEA. Losses at the gene ends were 3 bases for V and 3 bases for J; bases not matched to a gene: 7. The CDR3 runs 16 residues. The CDR3 spells CSVDGVDRGGANVLTF. CDR3 coding DNA: TGCAGCGTTGACGGGGTTGACAGGGGTGGGGCCAACGTCCTGACTTTC.

The chain joins TRBV5-6 to TRBJ2-2; the D call may be TRBD1 or TRBD2 (6 bases each). Trimming pared 1 base from V and 6 bases from J, leaving 16 bases between. The germline V gene has CDR1 SGHDT and CDR2 YYEEEE. CDR3 size: 16 residues. The CDR3 loop reads CASSLLGGLVSGELFF. CDR3 DNA: TGTGCCAGCAGCTTGTTAGGGGGGCTGGTATCCGGGGAGCTGTTTTTT. Filled out from reference TRBV5-6 and TRBJ2-2, the complete variable domain reads DAGVTQSPTHLIKTRGQQVTLRCSPKSGHDTVSWYQQALGQGPQFIFQYYEEEERQRGNFPDRFSGHQFPNYSSELNVNALLLGDSALYLCASSLLGGLVSGELFFGEGSRLTVL.

The gene calls are TRBV18 and TRBJ2-7, with TRBD1 matching over 7 bases. Per the germline V gene, CDR1 is KGHSH and CDR2 is LQKENI. The V and J ends lost 2 bases and 4 bases, in that order; junction bases with no gene match: 14. CDR3 length: 17 amino acids. Here the CDR3 DNA reads TGTGCCAGCTCACCAACTGGTTGGGGACAGCAGATTTACGAGCAGTACTTC. It codes for CASSPTGWGQQIYEQYF.